The TCR beta chain described here comes from a study of shared clonotypes between healthy human individuals. Background on the study: The study used three CD4 naive, three CD4 memory, two CD8 naive and one CD8 memory plate per donor.

The CDR3 runs to 15 residues. Germline CDR1 is SGHDT and CDR2 is YYEEEE. The V end was cut by 4 bases, the J end by 1 base, with 11 bases between. This table comes from immunoSEQ multiplex PCR, and its TCRdb copy is limited to in-frame clones, with some not included. The top ten hold 0.057% of the sample, which has about 600,000 clones, 97% seen once. Sequenced: naive CD4+ T cells sorted from blood. Subset of the sample: CD45RA+ positively selected. V usage is TRBV5-6 and J usage is TRBJ2-2; no definite D call. The TCR originated in a woman in her 30s in good health. The CDR3 region is CASSADGLNTGELFF. The CDR3, as DNA: TGTGCCAGCAGCGCCGACGGATTGAACACCGGGGAGCTGTTTTTT.